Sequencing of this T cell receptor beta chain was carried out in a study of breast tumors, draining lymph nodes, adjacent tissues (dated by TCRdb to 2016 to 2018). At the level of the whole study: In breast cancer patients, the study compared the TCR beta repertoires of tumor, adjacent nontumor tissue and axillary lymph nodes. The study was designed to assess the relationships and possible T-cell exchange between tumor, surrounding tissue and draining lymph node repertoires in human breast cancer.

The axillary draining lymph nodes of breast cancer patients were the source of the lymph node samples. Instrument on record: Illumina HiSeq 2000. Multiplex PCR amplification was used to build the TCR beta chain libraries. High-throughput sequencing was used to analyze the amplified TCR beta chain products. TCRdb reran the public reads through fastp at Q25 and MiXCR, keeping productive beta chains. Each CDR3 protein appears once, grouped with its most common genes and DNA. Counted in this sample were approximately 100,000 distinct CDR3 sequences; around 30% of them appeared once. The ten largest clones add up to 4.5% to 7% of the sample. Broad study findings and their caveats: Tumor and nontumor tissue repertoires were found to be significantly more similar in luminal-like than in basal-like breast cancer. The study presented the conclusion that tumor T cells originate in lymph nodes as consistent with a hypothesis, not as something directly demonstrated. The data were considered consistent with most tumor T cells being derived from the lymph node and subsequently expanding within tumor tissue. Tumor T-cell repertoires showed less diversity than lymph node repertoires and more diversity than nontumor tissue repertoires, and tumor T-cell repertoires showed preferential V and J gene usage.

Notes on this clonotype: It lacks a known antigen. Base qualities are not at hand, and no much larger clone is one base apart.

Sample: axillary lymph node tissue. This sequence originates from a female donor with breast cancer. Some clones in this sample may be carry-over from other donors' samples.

The CDR3 is CASTCSRTSTDTQYF. The DNA sequence is TGTGCCAGCACTTGCTCGCGGACGAGCACAGATACGCAGTATTTT. The sequence links TRBV12-3 or TRBV12-4 to TRBJ2-3; the D gene is not confidently resolved. The CDR3 measures 15 amino acids from cysteine to phenylalanine. Just the 45-base CDR3 DNA is kept, in frame starting at base 1. V is pared back by 7 bases and J by 0 bases, with 14 bases lying between the germline termini.